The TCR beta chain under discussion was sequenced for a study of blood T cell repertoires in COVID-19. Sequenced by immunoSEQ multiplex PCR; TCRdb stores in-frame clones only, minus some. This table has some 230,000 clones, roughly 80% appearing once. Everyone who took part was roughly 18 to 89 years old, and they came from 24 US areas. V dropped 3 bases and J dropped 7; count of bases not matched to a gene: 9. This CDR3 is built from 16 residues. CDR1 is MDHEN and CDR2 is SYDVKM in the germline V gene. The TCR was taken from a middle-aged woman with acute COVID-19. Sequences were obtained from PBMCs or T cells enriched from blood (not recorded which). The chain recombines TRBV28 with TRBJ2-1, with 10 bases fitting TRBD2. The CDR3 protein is CASSLVLAGAGNEQFF. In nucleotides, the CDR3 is TGTGCCAGCAGTTTGGTTCTAGCGGGAGCTGGGAATGAGCAGTTCTTC.